The present entry profiles one T cell receptor beta chain with its context. V was shortened by 4 bases and J by 4 bases, with 9 bases between the two germline ends. Germline lookup yields CDR1 SGDLS and CDR2 YYNGEE. There are 13 residues in the CDR3. Profiling relied on immunoSEQ multiplex PCR, and the TCRdb table lists in-frame clones only, not all of them. The table gives some 150,000 clones; the top ten clones make up 2% to 2.5% of it. The sample originates from a study of T cell responses to AZD1222 COVID-19 vaccine. J is TRBJ1-3 and V is TRBV9; D not resolved. This clonotype was obtained from an adult in good health. Sequenced input: peripheral blood. The CDR3 here is CASSPSGGNTIYF. The CDR3 region has the DNA TGTGCCAGCAGCCCTTCAGGAGGAAACACCATATATTTT.